These T cell receptor beta chains were read from a single sample in a study of read filtering for tumor transcriptome and immune sequencing. MiXCR was run by TCRdb on the reads, yielding one entry per CDR3 protein. This sample has some 40,000 distinct CDR3 sequences, with approximately 10% found just once. The sample consisted of a population of CD138-negative cells sorted from bone marrow. The receptors were sampled from a donor aged 40 or older with multiple myeloma. Each CDR3 is given with its conserved first and last residue. The order of the fields is CDR3 DNA, CDR3 protein, D gene, J gene, clone size, V gene. A D gene is named only where the DNA matches it firmly. Only part of the rows carry a size: once, few, many, or a class if the clone is expanded.

TGCGCCAGCAGCTTGGGACAGGGGAATGAGCAGTTCTTC,CASSLGQGNEQFF,TRBD1,TRBJ2-1,many,TRBV5-1
TGCGCCAGCAGCTCGACTAGCGGGGAAGGGGAGACCCAGTACTTC,CASSSTSGEGETQYF,TRBD2,TRBJ2-5,many,TRBV5-1
TGTGCCGGCAGCTGGCGACAGGGTCCTAGAAAGCAGTTCTTC,CAGSWRQGPRKQFF,TRBD1,TRBJ2-1,.,TRBV5-4
TGCAGCGTTGCCGGGACAGGGAGAGGGAACAATGAGCAGTTCTTC,CSVAGTGRGNNEQFF,TRBD1,TRBJ2-1,many,TRBV29-1
TGTGCCATCATGGGACAGTACAATGAGCAGTTCTTC,CAIMGQYNEQFF,TRBD1,TRBJ2-1,many,TRBV10-3
TGTGCCATCAGTGTTGGGGCGGGGACGCTAGATACGCAGTATTTT,CAISVGAGTLDTQYF,.,TRBJ2-3,many,TRBV10-3
TGCAGCGTTTCCCCCCCGGGGGGTACGCAGTTCTTC,CSVSPPGGTQFF,TRBD2,TRBJ2-1,many,TRBV29-1
TGTGCCAGCAGTTACGGCACGGATACGCAGTATTTT,CASSYGTDTQYF,.,TRBJ2-3,many,TRBV6-5
TGTGCCAGCAAGCCGGGCCCCTACGAGCAGTACTTC,CASKPGPYEQYF,.,TRBJ2-7,.,TRBV7-2
TGTGCCAGCAGGGAGGGACTAGCGGGCAATGAGCAGTTCTTC,CASREGLAGNEQFF,TRBD2,TRBJ2-1,many,TRBV25-1
TGTGCCAGCAGCCTCGGTGGCTCACCCCTCCACTTT,CASSLGGSPLHF,.,TRBJ1-6,many,TRBV7-9
TGTGCCAGTACCCTAGCGGACTTCTACAATGAGCAGTTCTTC,CASTLADFYNEQFF,TRBD2,TRBJ2-1,many,TRBV7-8
TGCGGGTGGGCCGGTTTCTGGGGGCGTGCACGGGGGAGAAATGAGCAGTTCTTC,CGWAGFWGRARGRNEQFF,.,TRBJ2-1,many,TRBV20-1
TGTGCCAGCAGTTACCGCAGGGGAGCCTACGAGCAGTACTTC,CASSYRRGAYEQYF,.,TRBJ2-7,many,TRBV7-2
TGTGCCAGCAGGGGACAAAGTGAAAAACTGTTTTTT,CASRGQSEKLFF,.,TRBJ1-4,many,TRBV6-6
TGTGCCAGCAGTGGGGACAGGGGGGGTACAGATACGCAGTATTTT,CASSGDRGGTDTQYF,TRBD1,TRBJ2-3,many,TRBV27
TGCGGCGTTGAGGGGGGGGACTACGGTATAGATACGCGGTATTTT,CGVEGGDYGIDTRYF,.,TRBJ2-3,.,TRBV29-1
TGCAGTGCTAGACAGGGAAGGGACACTGAAGCTTTCTTT,CSARQGRDTEAFF,.,TRBJ1-1,many,TRBV20-1
TGTGCCAGCAGCTTAGTCGCGCCTGAAGCTTTCTTT,CASSLVAPEAFF,.,TRBJ1-1,many,TRBV7-9
TGTGCCAGCAGTGAATGGGAGACAGGGACTGAGACCCAGTACTTC,CASSEWETGTETQYF,.,TRBJ2-5,many,TRBV25-1
TGTGCCAGCAGCGATACGACAGGGGAAATGAACACTGAAGCTTTCTTT,CASSDTTGEMNTEAFF,TRBD1,TRBJ1-1,many,TRBV6-1
TGTGCCAGCAGCTTAGAGGGGACCAGCAATCAGCCCCAGCATTTT,CASSLEGTSNQPQHF,.,TRBJ1-5,many,TRBV7-8